The clone carrying this TCR beta chain was seen many times. This sample is drawn from a study of regulatory T cells in long-lasting Graves disease. CDR1 is SNHLY, CDR2 FYNNEI, per germline. Trimming stripped 6 bases from V and 5 bases from J, with 16 bases between. There are 15 residues in the CDR3. Arm-PCR of CDR3 regions and iRepertoire HTBI primers were the basis on which TCR beta libraries were built. TCRdb reprocessed the multiplex PCR reads via MiXCR and lists one record per CDR3 protein. Among roughly 410,000 distinct CDR3 sequences listed, approximately 15% were seen once. Described time point: newly diagnosed GD, antithyroid drugs for less than 3 months. From PBMCs, RNA was extracted and then used to make the TCR library. These same data were also listed under a study on T cells in Graves' hyperthyroidism and ophthalmopathy. According to that study: The HTBI set primed first-round TCR CDR3 RT-PCR. Patients with ophthalmopathy were separated from those with stable hyperthyroidism by a 13 V-J model.

The source material was peripheral blood mononuclear cells (PBMCs), sampled at new diagnosis, from a patient treated with antithyroid drugs. This TCR came from a middle-aged woman with Graves disease. This rearrangement joins TRBV2 to TRBJ1-4; no reliable D call. The CDR3 DNA is TGTGCCAGCAGCTTCCAACCGGGAGTGAATGAAAAACTGTTTTTT. This encodes CASSFQPGVNEKLFF.